These T cell receptor beta chains were read from a single sample in a study of cytomegalovirus exposure and HLA in healthy donors. The data were produced by immunoSEQ multiplex PCR, yet TCRdb's version contains in-frame clones alone and is incomplete. The sample holds around 160,000 clones; just under 85% are singletons and the top ten take about 2.3%. The sample comprised PBMCs. The source is a man aged 25-45 years in good health and CMV-seropositive. The CDR3 runs from the conserved cysteine through the conserved F or W. A D gene is named only where the DNA matches it firmly. The size of a clone is reported for some rows only, either as once, few or many, or as a class for expanded clones.

d_gene: TRBD2
j_gene: TRBJ2-1
v_gene: TRBV4-3
abundance: NA
CDR3aa: CASSQDRTSGYPYNEQFF
CDR3nt: TGCGCCAGCAGCCAAGATAGGACTAGCGGGTATCCCTACAATGAGCAGTTCTTC

d_gene: TRBD1
j_gene: TRBJ2-1
v_gene: TRBV7-9
abundance: NA
CDR3aa: CASSLDRGLEQFF
CDR3nt: TGTGCCAGCAGCCTCGACAGGGGGCTCGAGCAGTTCTTC

d_gene: NA
j_gene: TRBJ1-3
v_gene: TRBV15
abundance: NA
CDR3aa: CATSREPRMSSGNTIYF
CDR3nt: TGTGCCACCAGCAGAGAACCGAGAATGAGCTCTGGAAACACCATATATTTT

d_gene: NA
j_gene: TRBJ2-5
v_gene: TRBV6-1
abundance: NA
CDR3aa: CASSEAAAGQETQYF
CDR3nt: TGTGCCAGCAGTGAAGCTGCGGCGGGCCAAGAGACCCAGTACTTC

d_gene: NA
j_gene: TRBJ2-3
v_gene: TRBV7-9
abundance: NA
CDR3aa: CASSLGGSGTQYF
CDR3nt: TGTGCCAGCAGCTTAGGAGGCTCGGGTACGCAGTATTTT

d_gene: TRBD1
j_gene: TRBJ2-1
v_gene: TRBV4-3
abundance: NA
CDR3aa: CASSRIWTGAFNNEQFF
CDR3nt: TGCGCCAGCAGCCGGATTTGGACAGGGGCTTTTAACAATGAGCAGTTCTTC

d_gene: NA
j_gene: TRBJ2-5
v_gene: TRBV6-6
abundance: NA
CDR3aa: CASGRQETQYF
CDR3nt: TGTGCCAGCGGGAGACAAGAGACCCAGTACTTC

d_gene: NA
j_gene: TRBJ2-4
v_gene: TRBV7-9
abundance: NA
CDR3aa: CASSKKSIQYF
CDR3nt: TGTGCCAGCAGCAAAAAGAGCATTCAGTACTTC

d_gene: TRBD2
j_gene: TRBJ2-3
v_gene: TRBV4-3
abundance: NA
CDR3aa: CASSQSSGLTDTQYF
CDR3nt: TGCGCCAGCAGCCAGTCTAGCGGGCTCACAGATACGCAGTATTTT

d_gene: NA
j_gene: TRBJ1-6
v_gene: TRBV7-2
abundance: NA
CDR3aa: CASSRTTYNSPLHF
CDR3nt: TGTGCCAGCAGCCGGACAACTTATAATTCACCCCTCCACTTT

d_gene: NA
j_gene: TRBJ2-7
v_gene: TRBV4-3
abundance: NA
CDR3aa: CASSQGTGWAATYEQYF
CDR3nt: TGCGCCAGCAGCCAAGGGACGGGATGGGCGGCTACCTACGAGCAGTACTTC

d_gene: TRBD2
j_gene: TRBJ2-3
v_gene: TRBV5-1
abundance: NA
CDR3aa: CASSLRTSGVSTDTQYF
CDR3nt: TGCGCCAGCAGCTTACGGACTAGCGGGGTTAGCACAGATACGCAGTATTTT

d_gene: NA
j_gene: TRBJ1-1
v_gene: TRBV27
abundance: NA
CDR3aa: CASSLRQGNTEAFF
CDR3nt: TGTGCCAGCAGTTTACGCCAGGGGAATACTGAAGCTTTCTTT

d_gene: TRBD1
j_gene: TRBJ1-5
v_gene: TRBV19
abundance: NA
CDR3aa: CASTRLTRGGNQPQHF
CDR3nt: TGTGCCAGTACCCGACTCACCAGGGGGGGCAATCAGCCCCAGCATTTT

d_gene: TRBD2
j_gene: TRBJ2-7
v_gene: TRBV10-2
abundance: NA
CDR3aa: CASRGTSGGAGRYEQYF
CDR3nt: TGCGCCAGCAGAGGGACTAGCGGGGGGGCGGGTCGGTACGAGCAGTACTTC

d_gene: NA
j_gene: TRBJ1-1
v_gene: TRBV6-5
abundance: NA
CDR3aa: CASSYTPTGRGTEAFF
CDR3nt: TGTGCCAGCAGTTACACCCCGACAGGAAGGGGTACTGAAGCTTTCTTT

d_gene: NA
j_gene: TRBJ2-2
v_gene: TRBV18
abundance: NA
CDR3aa: CASSPIVPGELFF
CDR3nt: TGTGCCAGCTCACCTATAGTCCCCGGGGAGCTGTTTTTT

d_gene: NA
j_gene: TRBJ1-3
v_gene: TRBV9
abundance: NA
CDR3aa: CASSVDSFSGNTIYF
CDR3nt: TGTGCCAGCAGCGTCGACAGTTTCTCTGGAAACACCATATATTTT

d_gene: NA
j_gene: TRBJ2-5
v_gene: TRBV4-3
abundance: NA
CDR3aa: CASSQRGIQETQYF
CDR3nt: TGCGCCAGCAGCCAGAGGGGGATCCAAGAGACCCAGTACTTC

d_gene: NA
j_gene: TRBJ2-5
v_gene: TRBV5-1
abundance: NA
CDR3aa: CATKGGDRFGAETQYF
CDR3nt: TGCGCCACGAAAGGAGGCGACAGGTTCGGTGCAGAGACCCAGTACTTC

d_gene: TRBD1
j_gene: TRBJ1-4
v_gene: TRBV6-5
abundance: NA
CDR3aa: CASSYSQGLSNEKLFF
CDR3nt: TGTGCCAGCAGTTACTCACAGGGGCTATCTAATGAAAAACTGTTTTTT

d_gene: TRBD1
j_gene: TRBJ1-5
v_gene: TRBV6-1
abundance: NA
CDR3aa: CASSLTGGWEQPQHF
CDR3nt: TGTGCCAGCAGTTTAACAGGGGGCTGGGAACAGCCCCAGCATTTT

d_gene: TRBD1
j_gene: TRBJ1-1
v_gene: TRBV27
abundance: few
CDR3aa: CASSLRPPRGLNTEAFF
CDR3nt: TGTGCCAGCAGTCTTAGGCCGCCGAGGGGGCTGAACACTGAAGCTTTCTTT

d_gene: NA
j_gene: TRBJ1-1
v_gene: TRBV4-2
abundance: NA
CDR3aa: CASSQRPSGGARLTTEAFF
CDR3nt: TGTGCCAGCAGCCAACGGCCCTCCGGGGGTGCGAGACTCACCACTGAAGCTTTCTTT

d_gene: TRBD1
j_gene: TRBJ2-5
v_gene: TRBV7-7
abundance: NA
CDR3aa: CASSLAPDRGLETQYF
CDR3nt: TGTGCTAGCAGCTTAGCCCCGGACAGGGGGTTGGAGACCCAGTACTTC

d_gene: NA
j_gene: TRBJ2-1
v_gene: TRBV5-5
abundance: NA
CDR3aa: CASSLKPGALNEQFF
CDR3nt: TGTGCCAGCAGCTTGAAGCCAGGGGCGCTGAATGAGCAGTTCTTC

d_gene: NA
j_gene: TRBJ2-1
v_gene: TRBV19
abundance: NA
CDR3aa: CASSTQGFSGNEQFF
CDR3nt: TGTGCCAGTAGTACCCAGGGTTTTTCCGGCAATGAGCAGTTCTTC

d_gene: NA
j_gene: TRBJ1-5
v_gene: TRBV19
abundance: NA
CDR3aa: CASSRSGGVSSNQPQHF
CDR3nt: TGTGCCAGTAGTAGGTCGGGGGGGGTTTCAAGCAATCAGCCCCAGCATTTT

d_gene: TRBD1
j_gene: TRBJ1-1
v_gene: TRBV12-5
abundance: NA
CDR3aa: CASGPPGQGKSFF
CDR3nt: TGTGCTAGTGGTCCTCCAGGACAGGGAAAATCTTTCTTT

d_gene: TRBD1
j_gene: TRBJ1-2
v_gene: TRBV9
abundance: NA
CDR3aa: CASSVEDRVLVYGYTF
CDR3nt: TGTGCCAGCAGCGTAGAAGACAGGGTTCTGGTCTATGGCTACACCTTC

d_gene: TRBD2
j_gene: TRBJ2-7
v_gene: TRBV5-5
abundance: NA
CDR3aa: CASSTSSTPGLSDEQYF
CDR3nt: TGTGCCAGCAGCACCTCATCTACTCCGGGACTAAGCGACGAGCAGTACTTC

d_gene: TRBD1
j_gene: TRBJ1-4
v_gene: TRBV4-1
abundance: NA
CDR3aa: CASSWDRKKGSEKLFF
CDR3nt: TGCGCCAGCAGCTGGGACAGGAAAAAGGGGAGCGAAAAACTGTTTTTT